The text below deals with one T cell receptor (beta chain). The data derive from a study of cytomegalovirus exposure and HLA in healthy donors. Study-level background: Most donors, about 82% of a few hundred genotyped, fell in the Caucasian-associated ancestry cluster.

Donors were nominally healthy when sampled, though unrecorded immune exposures were likely. Both 60 Vbeta primers and 13 Jbeta primers went into the PCR. This table comes from immunoSEQ multiplex PCR, and its TCRdb copy is limited to in-frame clones, with some not included. The sample shows about 89,000 clones, over 60% of them seen only once. This CDR3 has 16 residues. V lost 2 bases and J lost 4; bases outside the gene matches: 8. The germline V gene has CDR1 SGHDN and CDR2 FVKESK. Sample: PBMCs. This TCR derives from a man aged 25 to 40 in good health and CMV-seronegative. The chain links TRBV14 to TRBJ2-3, with 8 nucleotides matching TRBD1. The CDR3 region has the DNA TGTGCCAGCAGCCAAAAAACAGGGGGGCGACCAGATACGCAGTATTTT. This codes for CASSQKTGGRPDTQYF.